The rows below give T cell receptor beta chains drawn from one sample of a study of cytomegalovirus exposure and HLA in healthy donors. Some clones are missing from TCRdb's copy, which holds only in-frame ones; the method was immunoSEQ multiplex PCR. The sample yields approximately 150,000 clones, 68% seen once. Sequenced material: PBMCs. All receptors come from a man aged 55-75 years in good health and CMV-seronegative. The CDR3 runs from the conserved cysteine through the conserved F or W. Fields, in order: J gene, D gene, clone size, V gene, CDR3 DNA, CDR3 protein. The D gene is left open where the match is weak. Expanded clones are given a class, and other clones once, few, many or no size at all.

TRBJ2-5,.,.,TRBV7-9,TGTGCCAGCAGTGCCCCGCGGCGAGAGACCCAGTACTTC,CASSAPRRETQYF
TRBJ2-1,TRBD1,.,TRBV7-3,TGTGCCAGCAGCTTACAATCGACAGGGGGGTTTAATGAGCAGTTCTTC,CASSLQSTGGFNEQFF
TRBJ2-5,.,once,TRBV5-1,TGCGCCAGCAGAGAACTGGCGGGGTCCCAAGAGACCCAGTACTTC,CASRELAGSQETQYF
TRBJ2-1,TRBD1,.,TRBV25-1,TGTGCCAGCAGTGAGAACAGGGGGCGCTTCAATGAGCAGTTCTTC,CASSENRGRFNEQFF
TRBJ2-3,TRBD2,.,TRBV4-2,TGTGCCAGCAGCCAGGGACTAGCTTCAGATACGCAGTATTTT,CASSQGLASDTQYF
TRBJ2-1,TRBD2,.,TRBV5-1,TGCGCCAGCAGTCAACCTCAACTAGCGGGATTTTACAATGAGCAGTTCTTC,CASSQPQLAGFYNEQFF
TRBJ2-7,TRBD1,.,TRBV27,TGTGCCAGCAGCAAAGCGTCAGGGGGCCACTACGAGCAGTACTTC,CASSKASGGHYEQYF
TRBJ2-6,.,few,TRBV6-1,TGTGCCAGCAGTGAGGAGACTAGGGGGCGAGGACCTCCAGGGGCCAACGTCCTGACTTTC,CASSEETRGRGPPGANVLTF
TRBJ2-3,.,.,TRBV5-4,TGTGCCAGCAGCTTGGGGGGGGTTTACACAGATACGCAGTATTTT,CASSLGGVYTDTQYF
TRBJ2-7,TRBD2,once,TRBV13,TGTGCCAGCAGCTCAGCGGGAGGGGAGGACGAGCAGTACTTC,CASSSAGGEDEQYF
TRBJ1-5,TRBD1,few,TRBV7-8,TGTGCCAGCAGCCCGGGAGACAGGGGGAGCAATCAGCCCCAGCATTTT,CASSPGDRGSNQPQHF
TRBJ1-1,TRBD1,.,TRBV19,TGTGCCAGTAGTTCAGGGGGAGAGGACACTGAAGCTTTCTTT,CASSSGGEDTEAFF
TRBJ2-1,TRBD2,.,TRBV7-7,TGTGCCAGCAGCTTGGGACTAGCGGGAGCTGAGCAGTTCTTC,CASSLGLAGAEQFF
TRBJ1-5,TRBD1,.,TRBV7-8,TGTGCCAGCAGCCTTCTTCCGGGACAGGCTAGCAATCAGCCCCAGCATTTT,CASSLLPGQASNQPQHF
TRBJ2-1,TRBD1,once,TRBV29-1,TGCAGCGTGCCCGGACAGGGCGGGCAGTTCTTC,CSVPGQGGQFF
TRBJ2-6,.,few,TRBV5-1,TGCGCCAGCAGCCCCGTCCTTGCCTCTACTGGGGCCAACGTCCTGACTTTC,CASSPVLASTGANVLTF
TRBJ2-3,TRBD1,.,TRBV5-1,TGCGCCAGCAGCTTGACGACAGGGTGGATCACAGATACGCAGTATTTT,CASSLTTGWITDTQYF
TRBJ2-2,.,.,TRBV7-3,TGTGCCAGCAGCCCCTCCTTGAACACCGGGGAGCTGTTTTTT,CASSPSLNTGELFF
TRBJ2-7,.,.,TRBV7-2,TGTGCCAGCAGCCGCGGGACAGTACTTTACGAGCAGTACTTC,CASSRGTVLYEQYF
TRBJ1-2,.,.,TRBV19,TGTGCCAGTAGAAATCCGGGACAACTTAACTATGGCTACACCTTC,CASRNPGQLNYGYTF
TRBJ2-1,TRBD2,.,TRBV7-9,TGTGCCAGCAGCTTGGCCAGGACTAGCGGGAATCACAATGAGCAGTTCTTC,CASSLARTSGNHNEQFF
TRBJ1-1,.,.,TRBV5-1,TGCGCCAGCAGCTGGGCCCTAAGTGAAGCTTTCTTT,CASSWALSEAFF
TRBJ1-2,TRBD1,.,TRBV5-1,TGCGCCAGCAGCGCAACAGGGGGCGTCTATGGCTACACCTTC,CASSATGGVYGYTF
TRBJ2-2,TRBD1,.,TRBV13,TGTGCCAGCAGCTTAGAGGGACAGGGCTTTTGGGACACCGGGGAGCTGTTTTTT,CASSLEGQGFWDTGELFF
TRBJ1-3,.,.,TRBV29-1,TGCAGCGCTAGCGGGGCAGGCGGAGCGGGAAACACCATATATTTT,CSASGAGGAGNTIYF
TRBJ1-2,TRBD1,.,TRBV5-4,TGTGCCAGCAGCTTGGTGGGACAGACCCTCTTAACCTTC,CASSLVGQTLLTF
TRBJ1-2,TRBD1,few,TRBV19,TGTGCCAGTAGTGGGCCGGGACAGGGACTGAATGGCTACACCTTC,CASSGPGQGLNGYTF
TRBJ1-3,.,few,TRBV5-1,TGCGCCAGCAGCTTATCGGGACTGGACTCTGGAAACACCATATATTTT,CASSLSGLDSGNTIYF
TRBJ2-7,.,.,TRBV5-5,TGTGCCAGCAGCTTCTCTGACAGGATAGATTACGAGCAGTACTTC,CASSFSDRIDYEQYF
TRBJ2-2,TRBD1,.,TRBV29-1,TGCAGCGTTGAGGTCGACAGGGGGACCGGGGAGCTGTTTTTT,CSVEVDRGTGELFF
TRBJ2-1,.,.,TRBV15,TGTGCCACCAGCACCCTGGGGGGCAATGAGCAGTTCTTC,CATSTLGGNEQFF
TRBJ1-6,TRBD1,few,TRBV4-2,TGTGCCAGCAGCCAAGCCGGGACAGGGAGAACACCCCTCCACTTT,CASSQAGTGRTPLHF
TRBJ2-3,TRBD1,.,TRBV7-6,TGTGCCAGCAGCTTAGAGAACAGGGGGACTCTGGCTACGCAGTATTTT,CASSLENRGTLATQYF
TRBJ1-2,.,once,TRBV6-4,TGTGCCAGCAGTGACTCCCTCCAGGGGTATGGCTACACCTTC,CASSDSLQGYGYTF
TRBJ2-3,.,.,TRBV7-2,TGTGCCAGCACTCACTCTAGCACAGATACGCAGTATTTT,CASTHSSTDTQYF
TRBJ2-7,TRBD1,.,TRBV4-3,TGCGCCAGCAGCCCGGGACAGGGATTCTTGTACGAGCAGTACTTC,CASSPGQGFLYEQYF
TRBJ1-1,TRBD1,few,TRBV5-6,TGTGCCAGCAGCCCCCGGACAGGGTCGGACACTGAAGCTTTCTTT,CASSPRTGSDTEAFF
TRBJ1-1,.,.,TRBV19,TGTGCCAGTATGACGGGGGACCTCCGGGCTTTCTTT,CASMTGDLRAFF
TRBJ1-3,.,.,TRBV29-1,TGCAGCGTCGGCGAGGGGGTTGGAAACACCATATATTTT,CSVGEGVGNTIYF
TRBJ2-1,.,.,TRBV28,TGTGCCACCACGGTCTGGGGGCGGAATGAGCAGTTCTTC,CATTVWGRNEQFF